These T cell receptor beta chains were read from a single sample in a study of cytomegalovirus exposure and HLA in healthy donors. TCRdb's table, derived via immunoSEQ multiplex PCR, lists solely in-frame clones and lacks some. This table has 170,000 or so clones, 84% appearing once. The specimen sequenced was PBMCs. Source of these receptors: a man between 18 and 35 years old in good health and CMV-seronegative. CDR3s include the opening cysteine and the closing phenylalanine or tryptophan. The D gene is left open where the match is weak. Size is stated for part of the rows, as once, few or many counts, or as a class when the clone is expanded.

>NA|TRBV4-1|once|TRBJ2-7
TGCGCCAGCAGCCAAATCTATAACAGCTACTACGAGCAGTACTTC
CASSQIYNSYYEQYF
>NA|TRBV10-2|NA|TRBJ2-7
TGCGCCAGCAGAGACCCAGGGGATGTACGCGAGCAGTACTTC
CASRDPGDVREQYF
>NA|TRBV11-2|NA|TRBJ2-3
TGTGCCAGCAGCTCTTCAGGGGTAGACTTATGGGATACGCAGTATTTT
CASSSSGVDLWDTQYF
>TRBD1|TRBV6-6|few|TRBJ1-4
TGTGCCAGCAGTCGCGGACAGGGGAATGAAAAACTGTTTTTT
CASSRGQGNEKLFF
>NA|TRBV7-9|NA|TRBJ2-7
TGTGCCAGCAGTTCCTTCATAGGCGGGACAGCCTTCTCAGGCGAGCAGTACTTC
CASSSFIGGTAFSGEQYF
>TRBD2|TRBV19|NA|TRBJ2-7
TGTGCCAGTAGTATAGCGGGGGGAAACTACGAGCAGTACTTC
CASSIAGGNYEQYF
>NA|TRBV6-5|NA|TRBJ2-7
TGTGCCAGCAGTTACACTCCAGGGGGGCGGCAGTACTTC
CASSYTPGGRQYF
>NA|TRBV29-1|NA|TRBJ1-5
TGCAGCGTTGCAACAGATCATAGCAATCAGCCCCAGCATTTT
CSVATDHSNQPQHF
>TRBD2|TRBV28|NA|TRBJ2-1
TGTGCAAGCGTGAGCGGGAGTGGTAATGAGCAGTTCTTC
CASVSGSGNEQFF
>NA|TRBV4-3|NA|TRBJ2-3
TGCGCCAGCAGCCAAGTAAGCGGCACCACAGATACGCAGTATTTT
CASSQVSGTTDTQYF
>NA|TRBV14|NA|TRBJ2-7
TGTGCCAGCAGCAACCGACACCCATACGAGCAGTACTTC
CASSNRHPYEQYF
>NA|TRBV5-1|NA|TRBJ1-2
TGCGCCAGCAGCTTGGAGGCGGGGGGGGGCCTTAACTATGGCTACACCTTC
CASSLEAGGGLNYGYTF
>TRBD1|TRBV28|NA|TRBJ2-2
TGTGCCAGCCCAAGGGACAGAACATACACCGGGGAGCTGTTTTTT
CASPRDRTYTGELFF
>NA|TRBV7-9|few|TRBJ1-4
TGTGCCAGCAGCTTAGTCAGGGGAAAGGGTGAAAAACTGTTTTTT
CASSLVRGKGEKLFF
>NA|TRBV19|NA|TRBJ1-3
TGTGCCAGTAGCGTACAGAGCTCTGGAAACACCATATATTTT
CASSVQSSGNTIYF
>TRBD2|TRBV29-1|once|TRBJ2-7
TGCAGCGTGAGGATACTATCGGGAGGCACCTACGAGCAGTACTTC
CSVRILSGGTYEQYF